Listed below are T cell receptor beta chains from one sample, sequenced in a study of blood T cell repertoires in COVID-19. The repertoire was sequenced with immunoSEQ multiplex PCR; TCRdb's copy has only in-frame clones and lacks some. The sample has about 83,000 clones; approximately 81% are singletons. Material for sequencing was peripheral blood. These receptors all stem from a woman of 80 years or more with acute or convalescent COVID-19. Each CDR3 is given with its conserved first and last residue. Fields, in order: clone size, J gene, CDR3 length, D gene, V gene, CDR3 DNA, CDR3 protein. D genes are given only for firm matches. Only some rows state a clone size, as once, few, many or a class for expanded clones.

size: .
J: TRBJ2-3
length: 17
D: .
V: TRBV5-1
DNA: TGCGCCAGCAGCTTGGCCCCCCGGGAGTCAGGGTTAGATACGCAGTATTTT
CDR3: CASSLAPRESGLDTQYF

size: .
J: TRBJ1-3
length: 16
D: TRBD1
V: TRBV30
DNA: TGTGCCTGCCCAAGGACAGGGGGAATCTTCGGAAACACCATATATTTT
CDR3: CACPRTGGIFGNTIYF

size: .
J: TRBJ1-2
length: 13
D: TRBD1
V: TRBV2
DNA: TGTGCCAGCCCCGCACAGGGGGACTATGGCTACACCTTC
CDR3: CASPAQGDYGYTF

size: once
J: TRBJ2-7
length: 13
D: TRBD1
V: TRBV10-3
DNA: TGTGCCATCAGACCGGGACAGGAATACGAGCAGTACTTC
CDR3: CAIRPGQEYEQYF

size: .
J: TRBJ1-1
length: 15
D: .
V: TRBV11-2
DNA: TGTGCCAGCAGCTTAGTGGGGCCACGGGGGGATGAAGCTTTCTTT
CDR3: CASSLVGPRGDEAFF

size: .
J: TRBJ2-1
length: 13
D: .
V: TRBV19
DNA: TGTGCCAGTAGTACTCCTCCGGGCAATGAGCAGTTCTTC
CDR3: CASSTPPGNEQFF

size: many
J: TRBJ1-6
length: 18
D: TRBD1
V: TRBV28
DNA: TGTGCCAGCACCGAGGGGGGACAGGGGGTCGGCTATAATTCACCCCTCCACTTT
CDR3: CASTEGGQGVGYNSPLHF

size: .
J: TRBJ1-2
length: 11
D: TRBD1
V: TRBV28
DNA: TGTGCCAGCTCAGGGGGCTATGGCTACACCTTC
CDR3: CASSGGYGYTF

size: .
J: TRBJ1-2
length: 16
D: TRBD1
V: TRBV28
DNA: TGTGCCAGCAGTTATCCCGACAGGGACAGGTACTATGGCTACACCTTC
CDR3: CASSYPDRDRYYGYTF

size: .
J: TRBJ2-7
length: 17
D: .
V: TRBV3-1/TRBV3-2
DNA: TGTGCCAGCAGCCAAGAGGGGGCGGGGGCCAGCTCCTACGAGCAGTACTTC
CDR3: CASSQEGAGASSYEQYF

size: .
J: TRBJ2-1
length: 18
D: .
V: TRBV21-1
DNA: TGTGCCAGCAGCAAAGCCCCGGAGGTGGGACAGGGGGGAAATGAGCAGTTCTTC
CDR3: CASSKAPEVGQGGNEQFF

size: .
J: TRBJ2-4
length: 14
D: .
V: TRBV18
DNA: TGTGCCAGCTCACCGGCCAGGGGAGAAAACATTCAGTACTTC
CDR3: CASSPARGENIQYF

size: .
J: TRBJ1-2
length: 11
D: TRBD1
V: TRBV28
DNA: TGTGCCAGCAGACGACAGGGTGGCTACACCTTC
CDR3: CASRRQGGYTF

size: .
J: TRBJ2-7
length: 14
D: .
V: TRBV2
DNA: TGTGCCAGCAGTGAACCTAGCGCCAACTACGAGCAGTACTTC
CDR3: CASSEPSANYEQYF

size: .
J: TRBJ2-2
length: 13
D: .
V: TRBV9
DNA: TGTGCCAGCAGCCCTCGGAGCACCGGGGAGCTGTTTTTT
CDR3: CASSPRSTGELFF

size: few
J: TRBJ1-3
length: 14
D: .
V: TRBV11-2
DNA: TGTGCCAGCAGCTCAGGGTCTTCCGGAAACACCATATATTTT
CDR3: CASSSGSSGNTIYF

size: .
J: TRBJ2-3
length: 17
D: .
V: TRBV14
DNA: TGTGCCAGCAGCCAAGCGGGACTCCTCCTTAGCACAGATACGCAGTATTTT
CDR3: CASSQAGLLLSTDTQYF

size: .
J: TRBJ2-5
length: 17
D: .
V: TRBV4-1
DNA: TGCGCCAGCAGCCAAGAAGGAGGTGCAGGGGGGAAAGAGACCCAGTACTTC
CDR3: CASSQEGGAGGKETQYF

size: .
J: TRBJ2-7
length: 11
D: .
V: TRBV20-1
DNA: TGCAGTGCTAGAAACAGCTACGAGCAGTACTTC
CDR3: CSARNSYEQYF

size: .
J: TRBJ1-2
length: 13
D: .
V: TRBV6-5
DNA: TGTGCCAGCAGTTCAGGGACATCCTATGGCTACACCTTC
CDR3: CASSSGTSYGYTF

size: many
J: TRBJ1-1
length: 11
D: TRBD1
V: TRBV4-2
DNA: TGTGCCAGCGGGGGGACAGAAGAAGCTTTCTTT
CDR3: CASGGTEEAFF

size: few
J: TRBJ2-2
length: 15
D: TRBD2
V: TRBV5-1
DNA: TGCGCCAGCAGCGGGGGGACTAGCGGCACCGGGGAGCTGTTTTTT
CDR3: CASSGGTSGTGELFF

size: .
J: TRBJ1-6
length: 15
D: TRBD1
V: TRBV19
DNA: TGTGCCAGTAGTATCTCCAGGGGGCAGGATTCACCCCTCCACTTT
CDR3: CASSISRGQDSPLHF

size: .
J: TRBJ2-5
length: 15
D: .
V: TRBV7-9
DNA: TGTGCCAGCAGCCCGACGGAGACTAGGAAAGAGACCCAGTACTTC
CDR3: CASSPTETRKETQYF

size: once
J: TRBJ2-1
length: 15
D: TRBD2
V: TRBV3-1/TRBV3-2
DNA: TGTGCCAGCAGCCAGACTAGCGGGGGGCCTACTGAGCAGTTCTTC
CDR3: CASSQTSGGPTEQFF

size: .
J: TRBJ2-7
length: 13
D: .
V: TRBV12-5
DNA: TGTGCTAGTAGTTTTTGGGAGCTCTACGAGCAGTACTTC
CDR3: CASSFWELYEQYF

size: few
J: TRBJ2-7
length: 16
D: TRBD2
V: TRBV7-6
DNA: TGTGCCAGCAGCTCCGCTGCCGACACGGGGGGCTACGAGCAGTACTTC
CDR3: CASSSAADTGGYEQYF

size: .
J: TRBJ1-1
length: 13
D: .
V: TRBV7-8
DNA: TGTGCCAGCAGCTTATTACAGGTGGCTGAAGCTTTCTTT
CDR3: CASSLLQVAEAFF

size: once
J: TRBJ1-2
length: 13
D: TRBD1
V: TRBV30
DNA: TGTGCCTGGAAAAAAGGACAGGGGGATGGCTACACCTTC
CDR3: CAWKKGQGDGYTF

size: .
J: TRBJ2-1
length: 16
D: .
V: TRBV4-1
DNA: TGCGCCAGCAGCCAAGCCGTACAGGCGTCCTACAATGAGCAGTTCTTC
CDR3: CASSQAVQASYNEQFF

size: few
J: TRBJ2-7
length: 16
D: TRBD1
V: TRBV10-2
DNA: TGCGCCAGCAGCGTACTAGACAGGGGGAGCTCCTACGAGCAGTACTTC
CDR3: CASSVLDRGSSYEQYF